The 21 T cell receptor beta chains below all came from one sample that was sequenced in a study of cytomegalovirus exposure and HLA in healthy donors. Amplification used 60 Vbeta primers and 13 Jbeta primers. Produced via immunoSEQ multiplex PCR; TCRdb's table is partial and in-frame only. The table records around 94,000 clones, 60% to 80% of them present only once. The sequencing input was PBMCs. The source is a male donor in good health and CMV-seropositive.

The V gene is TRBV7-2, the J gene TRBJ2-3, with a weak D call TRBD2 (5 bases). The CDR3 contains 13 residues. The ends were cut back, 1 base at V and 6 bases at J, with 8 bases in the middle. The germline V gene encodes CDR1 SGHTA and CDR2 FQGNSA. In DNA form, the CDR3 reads TGTGCCAGCAGCTTAGGAGGGCGCGATACGCAGTATTTT. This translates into CASSLGGRDTQYF.

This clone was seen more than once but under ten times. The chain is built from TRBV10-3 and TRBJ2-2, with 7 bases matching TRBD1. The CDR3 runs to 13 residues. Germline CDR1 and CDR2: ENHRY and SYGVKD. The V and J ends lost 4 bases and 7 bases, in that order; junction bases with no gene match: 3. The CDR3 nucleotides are TGTGCCATCAGTGTGACAGGGAACGGGGAGCTGTTTTTT. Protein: CAISVTGNGELFF.

This chain's CDR3 is CASSARTGVFGGANVLTF. The CDR3 DNA sequence: TGTGCCAGCAGCGCTCGGACAGGCGTTTTCGGGGGGGCCAACGTCCTGACTTTC. This chain joins TRBV21-1 and TRBJ2-6; TRBD1, as called in the table, went unchecked against the DNA. TRBV21-1 is a pseudogene segment. This CDR3 is built from 18 residues.

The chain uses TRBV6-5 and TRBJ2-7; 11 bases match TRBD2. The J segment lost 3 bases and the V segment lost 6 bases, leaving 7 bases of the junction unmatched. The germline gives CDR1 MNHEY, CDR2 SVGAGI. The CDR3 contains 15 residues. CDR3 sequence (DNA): TGTGCCAGCAGGATAGCGGGAGGGCTCGGCTACGAGCAGTACTTC. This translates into CASRIAGGLGYEQYF.

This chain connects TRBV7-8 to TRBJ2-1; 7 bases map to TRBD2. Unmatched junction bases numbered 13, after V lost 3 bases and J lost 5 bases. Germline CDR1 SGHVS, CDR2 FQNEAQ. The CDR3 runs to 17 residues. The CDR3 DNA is TGTGCCAGCAGCTTGACGTCGGCGTCGGGAGGTGACAATGAGCAGTTCTTC. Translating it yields CASSLTSASGGDNEQFF.

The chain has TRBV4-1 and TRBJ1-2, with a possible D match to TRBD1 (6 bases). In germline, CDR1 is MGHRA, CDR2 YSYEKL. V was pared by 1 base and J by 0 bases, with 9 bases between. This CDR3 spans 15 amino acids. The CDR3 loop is CASSQGQVPNYGYTF. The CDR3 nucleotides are TGCGCCAGCAGCCAAGGACAGGTCCCTAACTATGGCTACACCTTC.

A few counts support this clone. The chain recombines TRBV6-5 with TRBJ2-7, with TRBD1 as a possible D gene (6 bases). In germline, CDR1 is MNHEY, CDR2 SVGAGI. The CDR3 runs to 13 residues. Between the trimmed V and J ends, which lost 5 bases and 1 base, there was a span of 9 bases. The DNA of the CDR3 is TGTGCCAGCAGTGAAGGGGGATCCTACGAGCAGTACTTC. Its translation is CASSEGGSYEQYF.

The DNA for the CDR3 is TGTGCCAGTACTACGGTATCCGGGACAGGGGGAGGCGGCTACACCTTC. This gives the protein CASTTVSGTGGGGYTF. The chain couples TRBV19 to TRBJ1-2, with TRBD1 identical over 11 bases. This CDR3 region has 16 residues. The V segment lost 7 bases and the J segment 8 bases; nucleotides outside the gene matches: 15. From germline, CDR1 is LNHDA and CDR2 SQIVND (reference sequence).

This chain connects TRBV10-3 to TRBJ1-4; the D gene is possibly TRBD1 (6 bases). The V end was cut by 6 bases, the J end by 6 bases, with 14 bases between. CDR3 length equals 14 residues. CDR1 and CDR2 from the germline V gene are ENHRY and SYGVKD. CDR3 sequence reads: CAIRGGYEDEKLFF. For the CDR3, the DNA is TGTGCCATCAGAGGGGGATACGAGGATGAAAAACTGTTTTTT.

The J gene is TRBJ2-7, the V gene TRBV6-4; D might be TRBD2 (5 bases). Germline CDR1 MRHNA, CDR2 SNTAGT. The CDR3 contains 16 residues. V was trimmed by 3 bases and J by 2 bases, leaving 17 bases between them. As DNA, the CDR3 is TGTGCCAGCAGTGAACGGTCAGCGGCCAGAGCCTACGAGCAGTACTTC. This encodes CASSERSAARAYEQYF.

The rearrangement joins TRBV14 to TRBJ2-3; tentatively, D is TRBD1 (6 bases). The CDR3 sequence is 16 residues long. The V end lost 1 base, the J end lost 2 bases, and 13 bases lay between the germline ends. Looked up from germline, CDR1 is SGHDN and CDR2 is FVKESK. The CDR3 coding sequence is TGTGCCAGCAGCCAAGGGCAGGGGCTTAACACAGATACGCAGTATTTT. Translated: CASSQGQGLNTDTQYF.

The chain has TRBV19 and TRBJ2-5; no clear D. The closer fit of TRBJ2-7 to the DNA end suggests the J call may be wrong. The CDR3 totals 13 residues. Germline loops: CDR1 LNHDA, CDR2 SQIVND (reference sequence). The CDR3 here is CASSFGSIYEQYF. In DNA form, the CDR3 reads TGTGCCAGTAGTTTCGGGTCTATTTACGAGCAGTACTTC.

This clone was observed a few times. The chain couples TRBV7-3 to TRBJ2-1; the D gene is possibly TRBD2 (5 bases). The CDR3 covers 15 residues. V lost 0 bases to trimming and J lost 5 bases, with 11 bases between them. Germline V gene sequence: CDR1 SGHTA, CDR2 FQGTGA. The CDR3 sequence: CASSLTADRNNEQFF. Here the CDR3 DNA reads TGTGCCAGCAGCTTAACAGCGGATCGCAACAATGAGCAGTTCTTC.

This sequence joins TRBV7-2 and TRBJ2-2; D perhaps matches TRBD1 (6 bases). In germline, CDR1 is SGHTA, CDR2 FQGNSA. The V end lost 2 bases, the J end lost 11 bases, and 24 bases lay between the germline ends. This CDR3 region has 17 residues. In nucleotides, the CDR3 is TGTGCCAGCAGCTTATATTCCGGGACACTGAAGTTTGTAGAGCTGTTTTTT. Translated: CASSLYSGTLKFVELFF.

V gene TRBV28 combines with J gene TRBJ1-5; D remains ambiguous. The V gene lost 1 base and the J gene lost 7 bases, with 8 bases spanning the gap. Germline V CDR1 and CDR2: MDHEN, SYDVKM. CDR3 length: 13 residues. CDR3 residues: CASSLSYIQPQHF. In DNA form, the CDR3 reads TGTGCCAGCAGTTTATCTTATATCCAGCCCCAGCATTTT.

The CDR3: CASSPMSGAQETQYF. The CDR3 DNA reads as TGTGCCAGCTCACCGATGTCAGGGGCCCAAGAGACCCAGTACTTC. V usage is TRBV18 and J usage is TRBJ2-5; tentative D call: TRBD1 (6 bases). The V gene lost 3 bases and the J gene lost 1 base, with 12 bases spanning the gap. The CDR3 consists of 15 residues. In germline, CDR1 is KGHSH, CDR2 LQKENI.

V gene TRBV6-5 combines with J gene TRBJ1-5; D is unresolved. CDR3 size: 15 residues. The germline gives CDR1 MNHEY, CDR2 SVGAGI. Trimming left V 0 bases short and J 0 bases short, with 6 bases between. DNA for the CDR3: TGTGCCAGCAGTTACTCACACGATAGCAATCAGCCCCAGCATTTT. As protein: CASSYSHDSNQPQHF.

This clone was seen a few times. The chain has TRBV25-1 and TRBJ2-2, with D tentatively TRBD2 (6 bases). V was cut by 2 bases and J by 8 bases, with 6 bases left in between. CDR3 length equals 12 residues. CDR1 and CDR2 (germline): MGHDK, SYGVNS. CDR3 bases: TGTGCCAGCAGTGAAGGGAGGGGGGAGCTGTTTTTT. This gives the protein CASSEGRGELFF.

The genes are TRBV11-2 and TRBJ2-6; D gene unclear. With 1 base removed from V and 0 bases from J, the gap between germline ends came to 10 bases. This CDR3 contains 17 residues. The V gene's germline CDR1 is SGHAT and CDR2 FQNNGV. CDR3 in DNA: TGTGCCAGCAGCTTAGTAGAAAGTTCCTCTGGGGCCAACGTCCTGACTTTC. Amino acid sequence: CASSLVESSSGANVLTF.

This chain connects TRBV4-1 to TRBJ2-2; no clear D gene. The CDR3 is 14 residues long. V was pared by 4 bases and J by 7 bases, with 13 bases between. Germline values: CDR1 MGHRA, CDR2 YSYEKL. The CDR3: CASSLRGFGGELFF. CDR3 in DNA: TGCGCCAGCAGCCTTCGCGGCTTTGGCGGGGAGCTGTTTTTT.

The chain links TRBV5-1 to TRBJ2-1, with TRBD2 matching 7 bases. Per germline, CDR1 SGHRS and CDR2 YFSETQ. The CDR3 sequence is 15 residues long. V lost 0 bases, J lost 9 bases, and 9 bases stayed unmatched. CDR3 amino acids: CASSLGGLEGSEQFF. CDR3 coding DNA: TGCGCCAGCAGCTTGGGTGGACTAGAAGGGAGTGAGCAGTTCTTC.